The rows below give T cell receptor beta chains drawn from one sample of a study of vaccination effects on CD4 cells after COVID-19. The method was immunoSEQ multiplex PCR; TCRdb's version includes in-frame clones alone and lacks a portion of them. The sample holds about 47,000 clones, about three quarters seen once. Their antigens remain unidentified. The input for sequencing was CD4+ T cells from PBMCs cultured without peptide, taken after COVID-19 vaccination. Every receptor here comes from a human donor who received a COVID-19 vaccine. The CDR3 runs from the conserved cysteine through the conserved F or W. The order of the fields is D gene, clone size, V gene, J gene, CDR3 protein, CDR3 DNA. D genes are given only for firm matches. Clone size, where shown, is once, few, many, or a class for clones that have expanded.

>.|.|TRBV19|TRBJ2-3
CASRRDLAETDTQYF
TGTGCCAGTAGGAGAGACCTGGCAGAAACAGATACGCAGTATTTT
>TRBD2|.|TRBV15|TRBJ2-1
CATSRDITSGGSSTDEQFF
TGTGCCACCAGCAGAGATATCACTAGCGGGGGCTCCAGTACCGATGAGCAGTTCTTC
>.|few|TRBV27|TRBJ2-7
CASSLNRAYEQYF
TGTGCCAGCAGTTTGAACCGAGCCTACGAGCAGTACTTC
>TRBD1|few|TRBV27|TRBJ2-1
CASSSRQGRYRYNEQFF
TGTGCCAGCAGTTCTCGACAGGGGCGCTACAGATACAATGAGCAGTTCTTC
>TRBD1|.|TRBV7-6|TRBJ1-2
CASSLGGTGGLYGYTF
TGTGCCAGCAGCTTAGGCGGGACAGGGGGCCTCTATGGCTACACCTTC
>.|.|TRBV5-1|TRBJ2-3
CASSLGGGTDTQYF
TGCGCCAGCAGCTTGGGTGGGGGCACAGATACGCAGTATTTT
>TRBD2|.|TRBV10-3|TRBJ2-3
CAISESVLAGGWDTQYF
TGTGCCATCAGTGAGTCGGTGCTAGCGGGGGGCTGGGATACGCAGTATTTT
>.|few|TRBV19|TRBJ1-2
CASRPDSNYGYTF
TGTGCCAGTAGACCGGACAGTAACTATGGCTACACCTTC
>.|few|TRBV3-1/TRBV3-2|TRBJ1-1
CASSLLGAGTEAFF
TGTGCCAGCAGCCTCTTAGGGGCGGGCACTGAAGCTTTCTTT
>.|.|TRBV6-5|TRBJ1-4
CASRASRVTNEKLFF
TGTGCCAGCAGAGCTTCCAGGGTAACTAATGAAAAACTGTTTTTT
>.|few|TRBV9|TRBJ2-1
CASSVGGEPNNEQFF
TGTGCCAGCAGTGTGGGCGGGGAGCCCAACAATGAGCAGTTCTTC
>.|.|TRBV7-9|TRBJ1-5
CASSVESGNQPQHF
TGTGCCAGCAGCGTGGAGTCGGGGAACCAGCCCCAGCATTTT
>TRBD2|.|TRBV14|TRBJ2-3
CASSQRTRADTQYF
TGTGCCAGCAGCCAGAGGACTAGAGCAGATACGCAGTATTTT
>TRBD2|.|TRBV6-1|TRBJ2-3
CASSEAIAGGLDTQYF
TGTGCCAGCAGTGAAGCCATAGCGGGAGGTTTGGATACGCAGTATTTT
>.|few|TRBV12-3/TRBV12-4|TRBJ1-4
CASSLNSYEKLFF
TGTGCCAGCAGTTTAAACAGCTACGAAAAACTGTTTTTT
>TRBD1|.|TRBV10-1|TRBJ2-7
CASGPGQGSYEQYF
TGCGCCAGCGGGCCAGGACAGGGGAGCTACGAGCAGTACTTC
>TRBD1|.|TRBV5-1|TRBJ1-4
CASSLLIGQGSEKLFF
TGCGCCAGCAGCCTCCTGATCGGACAGGGGAGTGAAAAACTGTTTTTT
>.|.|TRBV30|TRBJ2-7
CAWSVPGVRSYEQYF
TGTGCCTGGAGTGTACCGGGGGTGAGGTCCTACGAGCAGTACTTC
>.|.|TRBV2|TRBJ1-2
CASSQILRQAYYGYTF
TGTGCCAGCAGTCAGATTCTGAGACAGGCATACTATGGCTACACCTTC
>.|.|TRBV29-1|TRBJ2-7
CSAGRSGYEQYF
TGCAGCGCCGGAAGGAGTGGCTACGAGCAGTACTTC
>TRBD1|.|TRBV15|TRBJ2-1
CATSRGQGAYNEQFF
TGTGCCACCAGCCGGGGACAGGGTGCCTACAATGAGCAGTTCTTC
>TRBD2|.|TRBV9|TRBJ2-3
CASSGPGGTTDTQYF
TGTGCCAGCAGCGGTCCGGGGGGTACCACAGATACGCAGTATTTT
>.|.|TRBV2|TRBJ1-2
CASSGGDYGYTF
TGTGCCAGCAGTGGGGGAGACTATGGCTACACCTTC
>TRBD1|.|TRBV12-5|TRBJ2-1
CASGLVRITGGSYNEQFF
TGTGCTAGTGGTTTGGTGAGGATTACAGGGGGCTCCTACAATGAGCAGTTCTTC
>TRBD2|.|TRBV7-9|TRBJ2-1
CASSLASGSFSNEQFF
TGTGCCAGCAGCTTAGCTAGCGGGAGTTTTAGTAATGAGCAGTTCTTC
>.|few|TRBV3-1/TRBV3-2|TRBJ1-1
CASSQAGGNTEAFF
TGTGCCAGCAGCCAAGCCGGGGGGAACACTGAAGCTTTCTTT
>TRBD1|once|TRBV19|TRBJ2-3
CASSMTPQGATDTQYF
TGTGCCAGTAGTATGACCCCGCAGGGGGCAACAGATACGCAGTATTTT
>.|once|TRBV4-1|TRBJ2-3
CASSQVVGASTDTQYF
TGCGCCAGCAGCCAAGTCGTGGGGGCCAGCACAGATACGCAGTATTTT
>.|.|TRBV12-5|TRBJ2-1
CASGLYGTNYNEQFF
TGTGCTAGTGGTTTGTACGGGACAAACTACAATGAGCAGTTCTTC
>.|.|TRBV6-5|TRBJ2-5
CASSYLDRKETQYF
TGTGCCAGCAGTTACTTAGACAGAAAAGAGACCCAGTACTTC
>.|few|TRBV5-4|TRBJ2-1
CASSWMTSKQFF
TGTGCCAGCAGCTGGATGACTTCTAAGCAGTTCTTC
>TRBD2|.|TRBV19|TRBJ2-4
CASIGNSGSEKSLAKNIQYF
TGTGCCAGTATAGGGAATAGCGGGAGTGAAAAGTCTTTAGCCAAAAACATTCAGTACTTC
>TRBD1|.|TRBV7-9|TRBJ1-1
CASTWTGSMNTEAFF
TGTGCCAGCACCTGGACAGGGTCTATGAACACTGAAGCTTTCTTT
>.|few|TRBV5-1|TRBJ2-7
CASSRGYEQYF
TGCGCCAGCAGTCGCGGTTACGAGCAGTACTTC
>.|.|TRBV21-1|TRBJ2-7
CASTNSGTGGGSYEQYF
TGTGCCAGCACAAATAGCGGAACCGGGGGGGGTTCCTACGAGCAGTACTTC
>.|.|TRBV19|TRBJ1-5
CASSRGEGWKQPQHF
TGTGCCAGTAGTAGGGGCGAGGGGTGGAAGCAGCCCCAGCATTTT
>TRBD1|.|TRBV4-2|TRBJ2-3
CASSQGQGYIDTQYF
TGTGCCAGCAGCCAAGGACAGGGGTACATAGATACGCAGTATTTT
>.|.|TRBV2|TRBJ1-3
CASSEQAISGNTIYF
TGTGCCAGCAGTGAACAGGCTATCTCTGGAAACACCATATATTTT
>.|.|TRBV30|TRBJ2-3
CAWSETALTDTQYF
TGTGCCTGGAGTGAGACGGCGCTCACAGATACGCAGTATTTT
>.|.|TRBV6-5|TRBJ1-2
CASSSGHHYGYTF
TGTGCCAGCAGTTCCGGGCACCACTATGGCTACACCTTC
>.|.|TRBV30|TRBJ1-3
CAWGVYSGNTIYF
TGTGCCTGGGGGGTCTACTCTGGAAACACCATATATTTT
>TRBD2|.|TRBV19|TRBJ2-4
CASSIGVSGGALSKNIQYF
TGTGCCAGTAGTATCGGGGTTAGCGGGGGGGCTTTGTCCAAAAACATTCAGTACTTC
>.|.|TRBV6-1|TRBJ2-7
CASSQADSSYEQYF
TGTGCCAGCAGTCAAGCCGACAGCTCCTACGAGCAGTACTTC
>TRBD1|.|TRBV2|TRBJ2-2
CAGQQGLSTGELFF
TGTGCCGGCCAACAGGGGTTGTCGACCGGGGAGCTGTTTTTT
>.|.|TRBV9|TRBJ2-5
CASSPTQNQETQYF
TGTGCCAGCAGCCCGACTCAAAACCAAGAGACCCAGTACTTC
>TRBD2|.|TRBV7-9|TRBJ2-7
CASSGAAGVLVYEQYF
TGTGCCAGCAGCGGGGCGGCGGGGGTACTCGTCTACGAGCAGTACTTC
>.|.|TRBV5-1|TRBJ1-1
CASSWGGGGNTEAFF
TGCGCCAGCAGCTGGGGAGGAGGAGGTAACACTGAAGCTTTCTTT
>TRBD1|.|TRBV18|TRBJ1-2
CASSPPSRGPYGYTF
TGTGCCAGCTCACCACCGTCCAGGGGGCCATATGGCTACACCTTC
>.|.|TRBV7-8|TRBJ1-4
CASSPHRVKFEKLFF
TGTGCCAGCAGCCCCCACAGGGTTAAATTTGAAAAACTGTTTTTT
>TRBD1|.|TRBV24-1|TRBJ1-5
CATSDGGDSPNQPQHF
TGTGCCACCAGTGATGGGGGGGACAGTCCCAATCAGCCCCAGCATTTT
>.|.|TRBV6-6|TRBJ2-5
CASSLGANQETQYF
TGTGCCAGCAGCTTAGGGGCTAACCAAGAGACCCAGTACTTC
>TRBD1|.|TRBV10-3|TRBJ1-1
CAIKEQGFYSNTEAFF
TGTGCCATCAAGGAACAGGGGTTTTATTCGAACACTGAAGCTTTCTTT
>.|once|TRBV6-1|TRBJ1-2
CASSEAGTGDGYTF
TGTGCCAGCAGTGAAGCGGGGACCGGCGATGGCTACACCTTC
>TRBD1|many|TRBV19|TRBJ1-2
CASSPKTGVIEYGYTF
TGTGCCAGTAGTCCGAAGACAGGGGTTATTGAGTATGGCTACACCTTC
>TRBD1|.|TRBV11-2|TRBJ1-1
CASSLRQGISTEAFF
TGTGCCAGCAGCTTAAGACAGGGCATAAGCACTGAAGCTTTCTTT
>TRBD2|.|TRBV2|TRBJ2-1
CASKRGAGGSYNEQFF
TGTGCCAGCAAAAGGGGGGCGGGAGGCTCCTACAATGAGCAGTTCTTC
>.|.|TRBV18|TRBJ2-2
CASSPPGWLGPNTGELFF
TGTGCCAGCTCACCACCTGGGTGGCTGGGGCCGAACACCGGGGAGCTGTTTTTT